This T cell receptor beta chain was sequenced during a study of T cell responses to AZD1222 COVID-19 vaccine. Between the trimmed V and J ends, which lost 2 bases and 2 bases, there was a span of 10 bases. Germline-derived CDR1 and CDR2 are SGHDT and YYEEEE. The CDR3 has 14 residues. Only in-frame clones appear in the TCRdb table, and some are missing; sequencing was by immunoSEQ multiplex PCR. The table has 95,000 to 100,000 clones, around 84% seen once. This chain connects TRBV5-6 to TRBJ2-5; possibly TRBD1 or TRBD2 for D (5 bases each). Sample: peripheral blood, taken 28 days after the second AZD1222 dose. This sequence originates from an adult who received the AZD1222 COVID-19 vaccine. For the CDR3, the DNA is TGTGCCAGCAGCTTCGCCGGGACGCAAGAGACCCAGTACTTC. Protein sequence: CASSFAGTQETQYF.